This T cell receptor delta chain was captured in a study of Vδ1+ human thymocytes (dated by TCRdb to the late 2010s). Regarding the study in general: As a data resource, the study described the mRNA-level TRG and TRD CDR3 repertoires of highly purified Vdelta1+ thymocytes obtained from young children. The multiplex-based CDR3 amplicon strategy had previously been validated against 5'RACE-based CDR3 amplicon generation methods.

Study-wide conclusions, independent of this receptor: No clustering by age or sex was observed, so analyses did not stratify donors by these variables. Many TRG clonotypes were shared between donors (up to roughly 6.9x10^3), whereas TRD repertoires were essentially private (max about 120 shared). The authors advised highly purified populations and single-cell validation, since unexpected Vdelta2 sequences could cause misinterpretation of bulk repertoire data. Thymic TRG and TRD repertoires appeared highly polyclonal with Gaussian CDR3 length distributions, unlike oligoclonal peripheral blood repertoires. About 20% of thymic TRD sequences were found to be Vdelta2 (and few were Vdelta3) despite high sort purity, in contrast to peripheral blood Vdelta1+ controls.

Thymic samples were depleted of alphabeta T cells, then CD3+ TCRVdelta1+ TCRVdelta2- thymocytes were FACS-sorted. Sorted Vdelta1+ thymocyte purity ranged from roughly 98% to 99.6%. The thymic specimens were obtained from under ten paediatric patients, aged about 5 days to 15 months, who were having corrective cardiac surgery. After the thymic tissue was dispersed, mononuclear cells were isolated using a Histopaque-1077 density gradient. The staining antibodies were anti-TCRVdelta1 clone TS8.2, anti-TCRVdelta2 clone B6, anti-CD3 clone HIT3a and anti-TCRalphabeta clone IP26. Worth noting for this clone: It has no known antigen specificity. Per-base quality was not reported, and no clone a single base away is much larger than it.

RNA was isolated using the RNeasy mini kit, and reverse transcription was performed with Superscript III. CDR3 amplicons were produced by multiplex PCR using pooled V-gene forward primers and a constant-region reverse primer with Illumina adaptor overhangs. After gel purification, the amplicons were indexed with Nextera index primers during about 8 additional PCR cycles and then purified using AMPure XP beads. Sequencing of the libraries was done on an Illumina MiSeq using paired-end 250 bp reads, dual indexing and a 20% PhiX spike-in. For the original study's pipeline: FastQC was used to check read quality, and ea-utils fastq-join was used to merge TRG read pairs. Annotation of sequences was performed with IMGT/HighV-QUEST, only productive sequences with unambiguous V-gene assignment were retained, and clonotypes were defined by identical CDR3 sequence. For downstream analysis, the tools were VDJtools 1.1.1, tcR 2.2.3, Treemap and vegan Shannon diversity in R 3.4.4. Clonotypes were called again by TCRdb from the public reads via CATT, and duplicate nucleotide sequences were then merged into one entry. Clone size and V and J calls follow TCRdb, not the original study. The sample table holds 80,000 or so delta-chain clones, of which approximately 30% were seen once. The top ten clones comprise roughly 0.25% of the sample.

Taken from cysteine to phenylalanine, the CDR3 has 15 residues. The DNA shown is the 45-base CDR3, in frame from base 1. CDR1 and CDR2 (TSWWSYY, QGS) derive from the germline V gene. A distance of 14 bases separates the germline ends of V and J, which lose 2 bases and 4 bases respectively. The sequence joins TRDV1 to TRDJ1; a confident D gene designation cannot be given. Sequences were obtained from Vdelta1+ gamma-delta thymocytes from the thymus. Interpreted using the paper, the cell subset or site label stands for: FACS-sorted CD3+ TCRalphabeta- TCRVdelta1+ TCRVdelta2- thymocytes. The source is a boy younger than two who had congenital heart surgery. The CDR3 loop reads CALGEYCYEYDKLIF. In nucleotide form, the sequence is TGTGCTCTTGGGGAATACTGCTACGAGTACGATAAACTCATCTTT.